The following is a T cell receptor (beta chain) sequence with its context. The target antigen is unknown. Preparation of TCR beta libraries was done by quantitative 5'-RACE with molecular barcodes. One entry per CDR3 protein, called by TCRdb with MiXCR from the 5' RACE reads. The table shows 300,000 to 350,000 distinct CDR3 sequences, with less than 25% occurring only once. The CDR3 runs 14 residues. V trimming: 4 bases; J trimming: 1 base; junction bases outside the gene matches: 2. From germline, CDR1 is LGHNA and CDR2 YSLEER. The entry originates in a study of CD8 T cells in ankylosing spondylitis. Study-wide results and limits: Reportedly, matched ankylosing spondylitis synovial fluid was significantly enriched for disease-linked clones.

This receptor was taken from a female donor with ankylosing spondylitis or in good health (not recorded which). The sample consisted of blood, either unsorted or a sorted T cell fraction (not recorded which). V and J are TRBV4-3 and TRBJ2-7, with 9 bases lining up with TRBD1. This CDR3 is CASSLTGGSYEQYF. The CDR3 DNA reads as TGCGCCAGCAGCCTGACAGGGGGATCCTACGAGCAGTACTTC.